The clone carrying this T cell receptor beta chain was detected many times. Antigen: not known. Two oligonucleotides, mixed equimolar, formed the beta constant-region primer covering TRBC1 and TRBC2. TCRdb re-derived calls from the UMI-ligation and nested PCR reads in MiXCR, one entry per CDR3 protein. The profile shows 81,000 or so distinct CDR3 sequences, 7% of them singletons. The CDR3 extends over 14 amino acids. V lost 2 bases, J lost 3 bases, and 11 bases lay in between. Germline V gene lookup returns CDR1 SNHLY and CDR2 FYNNEI. This entry is derived from a study of naive and memory T cell subsets. Notes on the study in general: Diversity fell and Gini index rose from naive through CM, EM, EMRA.

The source material was central memory CD4+ T cells from blood. The TCR comes from a human donor in good health. The chain combines TRBV2 with TRBJ2-7; D unclear. CDR3 loop: CASSEQGTFYEQYF. In DNA form, the CDR3 reads TGTGCCAGCAGTGAACAAGGCACCTTCTACGAGCAGTACTTC.